A single sample gave rise to the 9 T cell receptor beta chains below, sequenced in a study of T-cell memory formation after mild COVID-19. MiXCR was run by TCRdb on the 5' RACE reads, yielding one entry per CDR3 protein. Among hundreds of thousands of distinct CDR3 sequences listed, roughly 22% were seen once. Specimen: PBMCs or a T cell subset sorted from them (not recorded which). Every receptor here comes from an adult woman who had mild COVID-19 (a few samples of this study predate the infection). Cell type and time point are not known.

This clonotype was found a few times. This chain connects TRBV6-2 or TRBV6-3 to TRBJ2-3; tentatively, D is TRBD1 or TRBD2 (5 bases each). The CDR3 runs 16 residues. From germline, CDR1 is MNHEY and CDR2 SVGEGT. V dropped 2 bases and J dropped 0 bases, with 12 bases sitting between them. The CDR3 loop is CASSYGASTSTDTQYF. The CDR3 DNA reads as TGTGCCAGCAGTTACGGGGCTAGCACTAGCACAGATACGCAGTATTTT.

This clonotype has just a few counts. V usage is TRBV12-3 or TRBV12-4 and J usage is TRBJ2-2, with 8 bases lining up with TRBD1. The CDR3 spans 15 residues. Trimming at V came to 3 bases and at J to 3 bases, leaving 3 bases not matched to a gene. CDR3 loop: CASSLGQVHTGELFF. DNA of the CDR3: TGTGCCAGCAGTTTGGGACAGGTTCACACCGGGGAGCTGTTTTTT.

Only a few counts were recorded for this clonotype. The chain uses TRBV12-3 or TRBV12-4 and TRBJ2-7; perhaps TRBD1 as D (5 bases). Deletions cut 3 bases from V and 0 bases from J, with 15 bases between. The CDR3 extends over 16 amino acids. The DNA of the CDR3 is TGTGCCAGCAGTTTTGGGGCTTTGGTTTTCTCCTACGAGCAGTACTTC. Translation: CASSFGALVFSYEQYF.

V and J are TRBV7-8 and TRBJ2-7; 14 bases map to TRBD2. Germline lookup yields CDR1 SGHVS and CDR2 FQNEAQ. The CDR3 is 13 amino acids. Trimming cost V 10 bases and J 5 bases; bases outside gene matches: 4. CDR3: CATRLAGGNEQYF. The CDR3 coding sequence is TGTGCCACCAGACTAGCGGGAGGGAACGAGCAGTACTTC. The entire variable domain, with the rest obtained from reference TRBV7-8 and TRBJ2-7, is as follows: GAGVSQSPRYKVAKRGQDVALRCDPISGHVSLFWYQQALGQGPEFLTYFQNEAQLDKSGLPSDRFFAERPEGSVSTLKIQRTQQEDSAVYLCATRLAGGNEQYFGPGTRLTVT.

The V call is TRBV4-1, the J call TRBJ2-3; 7 positions match TRBD2. In germline, CDR1 is MGHRA, CDR2 YSYEKL. This CDR3 is 16 amino acids long. Unmatched junction bases numbered 10, after V lost 3 bases and J lost 4 bases. CDR3 bases: TGCGCCAGCAGCCACCTGAGGAACGGGGGGTCAGATACGCAGTATTTT. Amino acids: CASSHLRNGGSDTQYF.

This clonotype was counted only a few times. The chain carries TRBV20-1 and TRBJ2-3; 10 bases fit TRBD2. J was trimmed by 5 bases and V by 1 base; bases with no gene match: 12. There are 17 residues in the CDR3. Germline V CDR1 and CDR2: DFQATT, SNEGSKA (reference sequence). As DNA, the CDR3 is TGCAGTGCTAGAGGCGGTGTGGCTAGCGGGAGATTAGATACGCAGTATTTT. Its translation: CSARGGVASGRLDTQYF.

This clonotype was seen at least ten times. The chain employs TRBV5-1 and TRBJ2-2; tentatively, D is TRBD2 (6 bases). The CDR3 contains 15 residues. Germline CDR1 and CDR2: SGHRS and YFSETQ. The ends were cut back, 1 base at V and 6 bases at J, with 13 bases in the middle. The CDR3 loop is CASSLIAGKAGELFF. CDR3 nucleotide sequence: TGCGCCAGCAGCTTGATCGCGGGGAAGGCCGGGGAGCTGTTTTTT. Combining the CDR3 with reference TRBV5-1 and TRBJ2-2 gives the whole variable domain KAGVTQTPRYLIKTRGQQVTLSCSPISGHRSVSWYQQTPGQGLQFLFEYFSETQRNKGNFPGRFSGRQFSNSRSEMNVSTLELGDSALYLCASSLIAGKAGELFFGEGSRLTVL.

The chain employs TRBV7-8 and TRBJ2-1; 8 bases are shared with TRBD2. The trim removed 5 bases at V and 12 bases at J, leaving 15 bases unmatched. The germline V gene has CDR1 SGHVS and CDR2 FQNEAQ. The CDR3 contains 15 residues. The CDR3 protein is CASSLTSGGTSPQFF. The CDR3, as DNA: TGTGCCAGCAGCCTCACGTCGGGAGGGACGTCCCCGCAGTTCTTC.

This clonotype showed up just a few times. The CDR3 here is CASSTRTSYNSPLHF. The CDR3, as DNA: TGTGCCAGCAGCACTCGGACCTCCTATAATTCACCCCTCCACTTT. J is TRBJ1-6 and V is TRBV9; no clear D gene. CDR1 is SGDLS and CDR2 is YYNGEE in the germline V gene. The CDR3 is 15 residues long. Trimming removed 4 bases from V and 0 bases from J, with 8 bases in between.